This T cell receptor (beta chain) was obtained from a study of T cell repertoires in cytomegalovirus infection. Across the whole study: CMV infection plus the matching HLA type was flagged by public TCR beta signatures. Study-wide findings and caveats: HLA-C-restricted CMV clonotypes gave the most frequent clonotype in two of eight donors. Cumulative public TCR beta family frequency identified carriers of CMV plus the relevant HLA.

Trimming left V 4 bases short and J 8 bases short, with 18 bases between. There are 15 residues in the CDR3. The germline CDR1 and CDR2 sequences are SGDLS and YYNGEE. Only a few counts were recorded for this clonotype. The antigen remains unidentified. TCRdb independently ran MiXCR on the reads; one entry per CDR3 protein. This sample yields 450,000 to 550,000 distinct CDR3 sequences, of which more than 15% are seen a single time; under 30% belongs to the top ten. Sequenced: CD8+ T cells from PBMCs. V and J are TRBV9 and TRBJ1-4; no clear D. This sequence originates from a human donor in good health (CMV status not recorded). Some clones in this sample may be carry-over from other donors' samples. CDR3 sequence (DNA): TGTGCCAGCAGCTCCTACGGCACAGCTGGGGAAAAACTGTTTTTT. Amino acid sequence: CASSSYGTAGEKLFF.